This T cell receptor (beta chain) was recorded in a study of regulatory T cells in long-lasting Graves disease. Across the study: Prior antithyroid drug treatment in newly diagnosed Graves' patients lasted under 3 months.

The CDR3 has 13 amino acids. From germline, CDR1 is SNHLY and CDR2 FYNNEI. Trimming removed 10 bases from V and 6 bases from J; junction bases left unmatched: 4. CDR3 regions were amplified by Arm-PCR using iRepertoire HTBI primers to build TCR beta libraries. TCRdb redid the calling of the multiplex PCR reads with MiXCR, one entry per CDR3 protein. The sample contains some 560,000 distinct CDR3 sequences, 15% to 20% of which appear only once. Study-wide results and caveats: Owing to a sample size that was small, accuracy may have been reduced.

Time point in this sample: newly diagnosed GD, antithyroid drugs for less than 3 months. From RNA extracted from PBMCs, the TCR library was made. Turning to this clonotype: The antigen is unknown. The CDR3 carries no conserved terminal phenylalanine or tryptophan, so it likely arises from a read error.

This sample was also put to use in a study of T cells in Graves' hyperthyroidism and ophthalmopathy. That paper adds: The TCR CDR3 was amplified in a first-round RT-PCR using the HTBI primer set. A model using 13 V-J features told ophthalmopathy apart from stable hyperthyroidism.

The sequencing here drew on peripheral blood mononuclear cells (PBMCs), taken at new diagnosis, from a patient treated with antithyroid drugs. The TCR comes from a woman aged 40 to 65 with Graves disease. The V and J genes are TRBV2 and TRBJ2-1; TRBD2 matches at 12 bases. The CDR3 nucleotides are TGTGCCAAAAGACTAGCGGGGGCCAATGAGCAGTTCCTC. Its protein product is CAKRLAGANEQFL.